The 18 T cell receptor beta chains below all came from one sample that was sequenced in a study of blood T cell repertoires in COVID-19 (dated by TCRdb to between 2020 and 2021). The library was prepared using the immunoSEQ multiplex PCR assay. TCRdb carries this immuneACCESS record with in-frame sequences only. Its versions omit some clonotypes, under half of them owing to an unresolved V gene in the studies checked, with the rest unexplained. A total of some 180,000 clones appear in this sample, about 85% of them only once. Roughly 8.2% of the sample rests with the top ten. Specimen: peripheral blood. The receptors originated from an older woman with acute or convalescent COVID-19.

The table lists this clone with a count of one. This sequence joins TRBV15 and TRBJ2-5; D is unresolved. Trimming stripped 2 bases from V and 5 bases from J, with 15 bases between. The CDR3 has 15 amino acids. Germline CDR1 LNHNV, CDR2 YYDKDF (reference sequence). The CDR3 DNA follows: TGTGCCACCAGCAGATCATTACAACCCCCGGAGACCCAGTACTTC. As protein: CATSRSLQPPETQYF.

CDR3 sequence (DNA): TGTGCCAGCAGTGGGACAGGCGAGAATCAGCCCCAGCATTTT. Amino acids: CASSGTGENQPQHF. This chain connects TRBV28 to TRBJ1-5, with 8 bases aligning to TRBD1. The V gene end was trimmed by 5 bases and the J gene end by 4 bases; junction bases not matched to a gene: 4. The length of the CDR3 is 14 residues. The germline CDR1 and CDR2 sequences are MDHEN and SYDVKM.

The rearrangement uses TRBV23-1 and TRBJ2-7, with a possible D match to TRBD2 (5 bases). TRBV23-1 is filed as an ORF, its function uncertain. V was clipped by 0 bases and J by 5 bases, with 11 bases between them. The CDR3 runs 14 residues. In DNA, the CDR3 is TGCGCCAGCAGTCAATCGAAGGAGGAGGACGAGCAGTACGTC. Translated, it gives CASSQSKEEDEQYV.

This clone has just a few counts. The chain carries TRBV27 and TRBJ1-1; D uncertain. This CDR3 has 14 residues. Germline CDR1 is MNHEY and CDR2 is SMNVEV (reference sequence). The ends were cut back, 2 bases at V and 0 bases at J, with 7 bases in the middle. CDR3 loop: CASSLTALNTEAFF. The CDR3 DNA follows: TGTGCCAGCAGTTTAACAGCCCTGAACACTGAAGCTTTCTTT.

The chain combines TRBV5-1 with TRBJ1-2; D remains ambiguous. Germline V lookup: CDR1 SGHRS, CDR2 YFSETQ. This CDR3 spans 13 amino acids. Trimming removed 1 base from V and 1 base from J, with 5 bases in between. The CDR3 DNA reads TGCGCCAGCAGCTTGACAGATAACTATGGCTACACCTTC. Protein: CASSLTDNYGYTF. The complete variable domain, with remaining parts taken from reference TRBV5-1 and TRBJ1-2, reads KAGVTQTPRYLIKTRGQQVTLSCSPISGHRSVSWYQQTPGQGLQFLFEYFSETQRNKGNFPGRFSGRQFSNSRSEMNVSTLELGDSALYLCASSLTDNYGYTFGSGTRLTVV.

V is TRBV10-3 and J is TRBJ2-1, with D perhaps matching TRBD2 (6 bases). Trimming stripped 4 bases from V and 5 bases from J, with 12 bases between. Germline V gives CDR1 ENHRY, CDR2 SYGVKD. The CDR3 covers 14 residues. The CDR3 nucleotides are TGTGCCATCAGTGTGTTAGCGGAAAACAATGAGCAGTTCTTC. It codes for CAISVLAENNEQFF.

V and J are TRBV14 and TRBJ1-6; D remains ambiguous. Trimming pared 0 bases from V and 10 bases from J, leaving 7 bases between. CDR1 and CDR2 (germline): SGHDN, FVKESK. The CDR3 is 13 residues long. The CDR3 here is CASSQERWSPLHF. CDR3 sequence (DNA): TGTGCCAGCAGCCAAGAGAGATGGTCACCCCTCCACTTT.

The V gene is TRBV28, the J gene TRBJ1-2; 9 bases line up with TRBD1. Germline V lookup: CDR1 MDHEN, CDR2 SYDVKM. The junction had 18 bases not matched to a gene; V was cut back by 4 bases and J by 6 bases. This CDR3 has 18 residues. The CDR3 nucleotides read TGTGCCAGCAGTTCCCTATTCATCCGGGACAGGGTTGTAGATGGCTACACCTTC. Translating it yields CASSSLFIRDRVVDGYTF.

This clone has a single count. The chain is built from TRBV3-1 (or the pseudogene TRBV3-2) and TRBJ2-2; D is uncertain. This CDR3 is 13 amino acids long. Germline V lookup: CDR1 LGHDT, CDR2 YNNKEL (reference sequence). The V and J ends lost 1 base and 5 bases respectively, with 5 bases between them. The CDR3 DNA sequence: TGTGCCAGCAGCCAAGTTATGACCGGGGAGCTGTTTTTT. Protein product: CASSQVMTGELFF.

The CDR3 coding sequence is TGTGCCATCAGTGAGTCGAGGTCCCGGAGCTCCTACGAGCAGTACTTC. Residues: CAISESRSRSSYEQYF. The chain joins TRBV10-3 to TRBJ2-7; D gene ambiguous. CDR1 is ENHRY and CDR2 is SYGVKD in the germline V gene. There are 16 residues in the CDR3. Trimming pared 0 bases from V and 0 bases from J, leaving 12 bases between.

CDR3 sequence (DNA): TGTGCCAGCAGCGCGGGGGGACAGGGGAATCAGCCCCAGCATTTT. It codes for CASSAGGQGNQPQHF. This sequence joins TRBV9 and TRBJ1-5; 10 nucleotides line up with TRBD1. There are 15 residues in the CDR3. V lost 3 bases, J lost 4 bases, and 4 bases stayed unmatched. The germline V gene encodes CDR1 SGDLS and CDR2 YYNGEE.

This sequence joins TRBV7-6 and TRBJ2-1, with unresolved D. The germline gives CDR1 SGHVS, CDR2 FNYEAQ. The CDR3 runs 15 residues. Trimming left V 5 bases short and J 0 bases short, with 11 bases between. CDR3 sequence: CASSPVESSYNEQFF. The CDR3 DNA is TGTGCCAGCAGCCCTGTGGAGAGCTCCTACAATGAGCAGTTCTTC.

This clone has a single count. J is TRBJ1-4 and V is TRBV5-1, with 10 bases matching TRBD1. V lost 4 bases and J lost 7; bases outside the gene matches: 4. The CDR3 loop spans 14 amino acids. From germline, CDR1 is SGHRS and CDR2 YFSETQ. The chain's CDR3 is CASSRTGGFEKLFF. For the CDR3, the DNA is TGCGCCAGCAGCCGGACAGGGGGTTTTGAAAAACTGTTTTTT.

The chain has TRBV6-1 and TRBJ2-2; 8 bases line up with TRBD1. Germline values: CDR1 MNHNS, CDR2 SASEGT. The CDR3 covers 16 residues. Trimming took 2 bases from V and 4 from J; bases not matched to a gene: 6. CDR3 bases: TGTGCCAGCAGTGAACTCAGGGGGCGGTTCACCGGGGAGCTGTTTTTT. Its translation: CASSELRGRFTGELFF.

This clone appeared a few times. The chain has TRBV25-1 and TRBJ1-1; D remains unclear. Germline V CDR1 and CDR2: MGHDK, SYGVNS. V dropped 5 bases and J dropped 1 base, with 8 bases sitting between them. The CDR3 length is 13 residues. The CDR3 reads CASSSDTNTEAFF. In nucleotides, the CDR3 is TGTGCCAGCAGTTCAGACACGAACACTGAAGCTTTCTTT.

The chain joins TRBV19 to TRBJ1-1, with 8 bases that match TRBD1. This CDR3 contains 15 residues. Germline V CDR1 and CDR2: LNHDA, SQIVND (reference sequence). The trim removed 7 bases at V and 1 base at J, leaving 8 bases unmatched. CDR3 amino acids: CASTNYDRGNTEAFF. CDR3 DNA: TGTGCCAGTACAAATTATGACAGGGGGAACACTGAAGCTTTCTTT.

The chain couples TRBV4-1 to TRBJ1-3; 10 bases are a match to TRBD1. Trimming at V came to 2 bases and at J to 7 bases, leaving 14 bases not matched to a gene. The CDR3 spans 18 residues. Germline V CDR1 and CDR2: MGHRA, YSYEKL. CDR3 residues: CASSQQNPGTGVPNTIYF. In nucleotides, the CDR3 is TGCGCCAGCAGCCAACAAAACCCCGGGACAGGGGTTCCCAACACCATATATTTT.

The chain links TRBV6-6 to TRBJ1-2; TRBD1 aligns across 7 bases. The CDR3 totals 13 residues. The J segment lost 8 bases and the V segment lost 4 bases, leaving 7 bases of the junction unmatched. Germline loops: CDR1 MNHNY, CDR2 SVGAGI (reference sequence). In DNA, the CDR3 is TGTGCCAGCAGTTCGATCGGACAGGCCGGCTACACCTTC. As protein: CASSSIGQAGYTF.